The clone carrying this T cell receptor (beta chain) was recorded a few times. No antigen is known for it. The data were obtained in a study of CD8 T cells in ankylosing spondylitis. Overall study results and limits: Blood from ankylosing spondylitis patients appeared to carry a characteristic roughly eight-variant TCR beta motif.

The CDR3 runs to 18 residues. V lost 0 bases, J lost 0 bases, and 11 bases stayed unmatched. Germline V gene sequence: CDR1 DFQATT, CDR2 SNEGSKA (reference sequence). Via MiXCR, TCRdb re-called the 5' RACE reads, giving one row per CDR3 protein. The data contain just under 550,000 distinct CDR3 sequences, roughly an eighth of them singletons. V gene TRBV20-1 combines with J gene TRBJ1-5; 7 nucleotides match TRBD1. This TCR derives from a male donor with ankylosing spondylitis. Specimen: blood, either unsorted or a sorted T cell fraction (not recorded which). The CDR3 nucleotides read TGCAGTGCTAGAGATGCGTACAGGGGTGTTTATAGCAATCAGCCCCAGCATTTT. This sequence encodes CSARDAYRGVYSNQPQHF.